The rows below give T cell receptor beta chains drawn from one sample of a study of blood T cell repertoires in COVID-19. Only in-frame clones appear in the TCRdb table, and some are missing; sequencing was by immunoSEQ multiplex PCR. The sample contains roughly 170,000 clones, about 90% of which appear only once. Sequencing input: peripheral blood. These receptors came from a man between 65 and 85 years old with active or convalescent COVID-19. Each CDR3 is given with its conserved first and last residue. A D gene is named only where the DNA matches it firmly. Size is stated for part of the rows, as once, few or many counts, or as a class when the clone is expanded.

d_call: TRBD1
clone_size: few
v_call: TRBV9
j_call: TRBJ2-5
cdr3_nt: TGTGCCAGCAGCGTAACTGTGACAGGGGGCGCGGTATCAGAGACCCAGTACTTC
cdr3_aa: CASSVTVTGGAVSETQYF

d_call: TRBD2
clone_size: .
v_call: TRBV29-1
j_call: TRBJ2-5
cdr3_nt: TGCAGCGTTGCAATCGGCACTAGCGGGACGGAGGAGACCCAGTACTTC
cdr3_aa: CSVAIGTSGTEETQYF

d_call: .
clone_size: .
v_call: TRBV2
j_call: TRBJ1-2
cdr3_nt: TGTGCCAGCAAGGTCGCGTCGGGGGGCTATGGCTTTTACACCTTC
cdr3_aa: CASKVASGGYGFYTF

d_call: TRBD1
clone_size: .
v_call: TRBV5-1
j_call: TRBJ2-7
cdr3_nt: TGCGCCAGCAGGGACAGGGGAACCTACGAGCAGTACTTC
cdr3_aa: CASRDRGTYEQYF

d_call: TRBD1
clone_size: .
v_call: TRBV6-6
j_call: TRBJ2-2
cdr3_nt: TGTGCCAGCACCTCGGGACAGAGAGGAAACACCGGGGAGCTGTTTTTT
cdr3_aa: CASTSGQRGNTGELFF

d_call: TRBD1
clone_size: .
v_call: TRBV5-1
j_call: TRBJ2-1
cdr3_nt: TGCGCCAGCAGCTTGTTTTCGGACAGGGCCTACAATGAGCAGTTCTTC
cdr3_aa: CASSLFSDRAYNEQFF

d_call: .
clone_size: .
v_call: TRBV12-3/TRBV12-4
j_call: TRBJ1-2
cdr3_nt: TGTGCCAGCACCTTGGGGGGCTATGGCTACACCTTC
cdr3_aa: CASTLGGYGYTF

d_call: TRBD2
clone_size: .
v_call: TRBV25-1
j_call: TRBJ2-2
cdr3_nt: TGTGCCAGCAGCTCGGGACTAGCGGTTTCCGGGGAGCTGTTTTTT
cdr3_aa: CASSSGLAVSGELFF

d_call: .
clone_size: .
v_call: TRBV7-2
j_call: TRBJ1-5
cdr3_nt: TGTGCCAGCAGCGGGGGCTGGGGCAATCAGCCCCAGCATTTT
cdr3_aa: CASSGGWGNQPQHF

d_call: .
clone_size: .
v_call: TRBV18
j_call: TRBJ1-2
cdr3_nt: TGTGCCAGCTCGGCCGGGACTCGCCGTGGCTACACCTTC
cdr3_aa: CASSAGTRRGYTF